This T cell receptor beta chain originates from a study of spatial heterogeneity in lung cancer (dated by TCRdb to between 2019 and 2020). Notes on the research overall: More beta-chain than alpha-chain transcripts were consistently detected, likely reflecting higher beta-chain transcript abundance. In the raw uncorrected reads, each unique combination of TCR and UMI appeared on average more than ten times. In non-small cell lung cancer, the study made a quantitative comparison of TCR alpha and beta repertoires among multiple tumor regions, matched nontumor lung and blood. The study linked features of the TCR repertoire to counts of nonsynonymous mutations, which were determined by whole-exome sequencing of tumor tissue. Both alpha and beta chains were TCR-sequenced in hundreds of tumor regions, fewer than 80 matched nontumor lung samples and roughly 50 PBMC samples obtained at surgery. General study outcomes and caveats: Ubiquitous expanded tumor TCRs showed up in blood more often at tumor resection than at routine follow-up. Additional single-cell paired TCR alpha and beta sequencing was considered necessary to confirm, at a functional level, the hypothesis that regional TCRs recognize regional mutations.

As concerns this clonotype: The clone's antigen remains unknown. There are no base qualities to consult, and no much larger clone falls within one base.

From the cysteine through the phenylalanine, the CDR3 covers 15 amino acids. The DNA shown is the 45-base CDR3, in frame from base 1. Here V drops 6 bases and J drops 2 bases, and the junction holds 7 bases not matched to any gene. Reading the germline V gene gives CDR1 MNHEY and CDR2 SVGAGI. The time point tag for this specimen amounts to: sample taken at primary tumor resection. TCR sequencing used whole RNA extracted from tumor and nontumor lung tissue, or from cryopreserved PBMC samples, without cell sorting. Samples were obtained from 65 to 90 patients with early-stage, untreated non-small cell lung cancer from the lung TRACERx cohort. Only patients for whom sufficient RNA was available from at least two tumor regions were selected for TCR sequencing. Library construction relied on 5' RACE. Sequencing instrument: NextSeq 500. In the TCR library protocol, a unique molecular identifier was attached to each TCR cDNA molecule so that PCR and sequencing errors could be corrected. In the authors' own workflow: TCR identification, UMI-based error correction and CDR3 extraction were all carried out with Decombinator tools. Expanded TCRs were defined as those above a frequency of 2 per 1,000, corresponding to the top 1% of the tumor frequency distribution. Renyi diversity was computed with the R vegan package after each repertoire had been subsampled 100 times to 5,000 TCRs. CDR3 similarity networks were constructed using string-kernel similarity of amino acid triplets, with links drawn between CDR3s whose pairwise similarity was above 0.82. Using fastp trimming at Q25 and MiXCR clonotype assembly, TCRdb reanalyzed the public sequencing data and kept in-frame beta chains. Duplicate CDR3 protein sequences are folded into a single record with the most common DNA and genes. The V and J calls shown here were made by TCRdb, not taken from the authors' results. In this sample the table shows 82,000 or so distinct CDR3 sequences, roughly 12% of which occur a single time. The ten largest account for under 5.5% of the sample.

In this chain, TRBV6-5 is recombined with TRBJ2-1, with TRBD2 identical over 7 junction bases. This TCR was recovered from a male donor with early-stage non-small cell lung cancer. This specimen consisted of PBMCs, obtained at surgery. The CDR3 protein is CASSLLALPYNEQFF. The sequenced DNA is TGTGCCAGCAGCCTACTAGCGCTACCCTACAATGAGCAGTTCTTC.